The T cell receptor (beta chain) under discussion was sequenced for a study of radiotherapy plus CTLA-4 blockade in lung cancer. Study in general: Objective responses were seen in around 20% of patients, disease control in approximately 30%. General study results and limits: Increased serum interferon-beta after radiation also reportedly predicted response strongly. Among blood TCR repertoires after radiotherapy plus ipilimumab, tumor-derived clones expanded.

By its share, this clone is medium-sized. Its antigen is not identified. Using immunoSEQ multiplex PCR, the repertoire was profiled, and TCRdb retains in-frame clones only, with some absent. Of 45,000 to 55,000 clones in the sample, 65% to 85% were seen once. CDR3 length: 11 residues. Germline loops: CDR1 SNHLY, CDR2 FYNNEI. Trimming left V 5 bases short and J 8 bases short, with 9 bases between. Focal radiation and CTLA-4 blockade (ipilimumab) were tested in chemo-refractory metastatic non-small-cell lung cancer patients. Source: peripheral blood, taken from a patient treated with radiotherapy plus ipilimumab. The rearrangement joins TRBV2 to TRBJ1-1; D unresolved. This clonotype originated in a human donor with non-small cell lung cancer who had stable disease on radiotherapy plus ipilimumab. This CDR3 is CASSLDVEAFF. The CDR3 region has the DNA TGTGCCAGCAGTTTGGACGTAGAAGCTTTCTTT. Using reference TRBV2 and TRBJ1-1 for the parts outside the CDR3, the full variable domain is EPEVTQTPSHQVTQMGQEVILRCVPISNHLYFYWYRQILGQKVEFLVSFYNNEISEKSEIFDDQFSVERPDGSNFTLKIRSTKLEDSAMYFCASSLDVEAFFGQGTRLTVV.